This T cell receptor (beta chain) came from a study of T-cell reconstitution after alpha-beta-depleted transplantation in children. Preparing the TCRbeta library involved the use of unique molecular identifiers. TCRdb used MiXCR to reprocess the PCR reads, holding one entry per CDR3 protein. The sample lists fewer than 1 million distinct CDR3 sequences, roughly 16% occurring once. Looked up from germline, CDR1 is SGHDT and CDR2 is YYEEEE. The CDR3 loop spans 14 amino acids. Trimming cost V 4 bases and J 10 bases, with 18 bases left between them. Study observations and caveats: Where some patients showed high TCRbeta diversity at day 60, it came from recipient T cells and thymic progenitors that had survived. About two months after transplant, alpha-beta T cells reportedly came from several hundred expanded graft clones.

On this clonotype itself: The target antigen is unknown.

The clonotype was recovered from a male patient aged 10 to 17 who had a stem cell transplant for acute lymphoblastic leukemia, so the T cells may come from the graft donor. The source material was PBMCs, mostly from graft donor cells, sampled 360 days after TCRalphabeta/CD19-depleted stem cell transplant. The V call is TRBV5-6, the J call TRBJ2-1; weak D call: TRBD1 (6 bases). The CDR3: CASSDPTGHREQFF. The CDR3 bases are TGTGCCAGCAGCGATCCGACAGGTCACAGAGAGCAGTTCTTC. The variable domain in full, with the rest retrieved from reference TRBV5-6 and TRBJ2-1, is DAGVTQSPTHLIKTRGQQVTLRCSPKSGHDTVSWYQQALGQGPQFIFQYYEEEERQRGNFPDRFSGHQFPNYSSELNVNALLLGDSALYLCASSDPTGHREQFFGPGTRLTVL.